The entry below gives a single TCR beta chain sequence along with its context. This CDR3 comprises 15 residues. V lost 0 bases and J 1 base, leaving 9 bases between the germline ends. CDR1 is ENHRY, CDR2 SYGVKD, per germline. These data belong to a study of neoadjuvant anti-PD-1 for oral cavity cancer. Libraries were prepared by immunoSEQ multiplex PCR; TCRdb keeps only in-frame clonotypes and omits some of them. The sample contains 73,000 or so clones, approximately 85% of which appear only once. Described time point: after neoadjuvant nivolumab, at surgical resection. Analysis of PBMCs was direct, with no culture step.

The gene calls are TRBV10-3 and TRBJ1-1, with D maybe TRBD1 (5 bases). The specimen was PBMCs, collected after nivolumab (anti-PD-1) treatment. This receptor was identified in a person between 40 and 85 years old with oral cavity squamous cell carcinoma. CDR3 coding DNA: TGTGCCATCAGTGAGTCGACTGGGGGGAACACTGAAGCTTTCTTT. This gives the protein CAISESTGGNTEAFF.